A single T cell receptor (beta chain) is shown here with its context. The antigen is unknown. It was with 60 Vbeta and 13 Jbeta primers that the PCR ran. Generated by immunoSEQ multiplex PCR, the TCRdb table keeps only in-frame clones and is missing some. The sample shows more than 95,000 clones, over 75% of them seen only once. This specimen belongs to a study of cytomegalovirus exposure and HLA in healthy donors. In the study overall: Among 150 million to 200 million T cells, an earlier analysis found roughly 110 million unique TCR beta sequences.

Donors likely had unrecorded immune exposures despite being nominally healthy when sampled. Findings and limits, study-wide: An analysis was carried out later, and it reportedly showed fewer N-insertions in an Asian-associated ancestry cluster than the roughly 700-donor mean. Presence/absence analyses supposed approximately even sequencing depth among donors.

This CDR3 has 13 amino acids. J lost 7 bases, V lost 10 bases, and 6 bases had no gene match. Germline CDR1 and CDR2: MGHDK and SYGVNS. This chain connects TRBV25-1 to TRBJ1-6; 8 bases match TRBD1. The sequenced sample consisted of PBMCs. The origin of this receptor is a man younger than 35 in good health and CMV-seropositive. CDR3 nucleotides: TGTGCCACAGGACAGGGAAACAATTCACCCCTCCACTTT. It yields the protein CATGQGNNSPLHF.